A selection of T cell receptor beta chains follows, all from one sample in a study of blood T cell repertoires in COVID-19. Sequencing used immunoSEQ multiplex PCR; TCRdb keeps in-frame clones, though not all of them. The sample shows about 120,000 clones, about 82% of them seen only once. Sequencing was done on a sample of peripheral blood. The receptors derive from a man aged 55 to 70 with active or convalescent COVID-19. Both conserved end residues are part of each CDR3. A D gene is named only where the DNA matches it firmly. A row's size may be missing; if present it is once, few, many or a size class.

D gene: .; V gene: TRBV21-1; clone size: .; CDR3 length: 18; J gene: TRBJ1-6; CDR3 DNA: TGTGCCAGCAGCAAAGGGACTGGGGTCGGGGGGGCGACTTCACCCCTCCACTTT; CDR3 protein: CASSKGTGVGGATSPLHF
D gene: TRBD1; V gene: TRBV7-2; clone size: few; CDR3 length: 15; J gene: TRBJ2-1; CDR3 DNA: TGTGCCAGCAGCTTAGACGGACAGGGGACTGGGTATCCGTTCTTC; CDR3 protein: CASSLDGQGTGYPFF
D gene: TRBD1; V gene: TRBV6-6; clone size: once; CDR3 length: 14; J gene: TRBJ1-5; CDR3 DNA: TGTGCCAGCAGTTACGGGCAGGGGGCTCAGCCCCAGCATTTT; CDR3 protein: CASSYGQGAQPQHF
D gene: .; V gene: TRBV4-1; clone size: .; CDR3 length: 13; J gene: TRBJ2-7; CDR3 DNA: TGCGCCAGCAGCCAAGTAACAACCGCCGAGCAGTACTTC; CDR3 protein: CASSQVTTAEQYF
D gene: .; V gene: TRBV6-6; clone size: once; CDR3 length: 15; J gene: TRBJ2-1; CDR3 DNA: TGTGCCAGCAGTTACAGAGGGGGGGACTACAATGAGCAGTTCTTC; CDR3 protein: CASSYRGGDYNEQFF
D gene: .; V gene: TRBV27; clone size: many; CDR3 length: 14; J gene: TRBJ2-4; CDR3 DNA: TGTGCCAGCAGTTTATCGTACGGGGAAAACATTCAGTACTTC; CDR3 protein: CASSLSYGENIQYF
D gene: TRBD2; V gene: TRBV11-3; clone size: .; CDR3 length: 15; J gene: TRBJ2-3; CDR3 DNA: TGTGCCAGCAGCCTCAGCGGGAGAGGCACAGATACGCAGTATTTT; CDR3 protein: CASSLSGRGTDTQYF
D gene: .; V gene: TRBV19; clone size: .; CDR3 length: 15; J gene: TRBJ2-3; CDR3 DNA: TGTGCCAGTAGTAAGGTGTGGGCAGGGGCTGATACGCAGTATTTT; CDR3 protein: CASSKVWAGADTQYF
D gene: TRBD1; V gene: TRBV7-9; clone size: .; CDR3 length: 14; J gene: TRBJ2-1; CDR3 DNA: TGTGCCAGCAGCTTCGGGACAGGGGGCAATGAGCAGTTCTTC; CDR3 protein: CASSFGTGGNEQFF
D gene: TRBD1; V gene: TRBV5-1; clone size: .; CDR3 length: 17; J gene: TRBJ2-1; CDR3 DNA: TGCGCCAGCAGCTTGGCCCTGGACAGGGGTAGGTACAATGAGCAGTTCTTC; CDR3 protein: CASSLALDRGRYNEQFF
D gene: .; V gene: TRBV28; clone size: .; CDR3 length: 16; J gene: TRBJ2-4; CDR3 DNA: TGTGCCAGCAGTTTAGCACAGAACCTAGCCAAAAACATTCAGTACTTC; CDR3 protein: CASSLAQNLAKNIQYF
D gene: .; V gene: TRBV5-6; clone size: .; CDR3 length: 13; J gene: TRBJ1-4; CDR3 DNA: TGTGCCAGCAGCTTGGTGGCAACAGAAAAACTGTTTTTT; CDR3 protein: CASSLVATEKLFF
D gene: TRBD2; V gene: TRBV28; clone size: .; CDR3 length: 16; J gene: TRBJ2-2; CDR3 DNA: TGTGCCAGCAGGACCCCTAGCGGAGGCTATGTCGGGGAGCTGTTTTTT; CDR3 protein: CASRTPSGGYVGELFF
D gene: TRBD2; V gene: TRBV28; clone size: .; CDR3 length: 16; J gene: TRBJ2-1; CDR3 DNA: TGTGCCAGCAGTCCTGGGACTAGCAGCCCCTACAATGAGCAGTTCTTC; CDR3 protein: CASSPGTSSPYNEQFF
D gene: .; V gene: TRBV6-2/TRBV6-3; clone size: .; CDR3 length: 15; J gene: TRBJ2-7; CDR3 DNA: TGTGCCAGCAGTTACGGGGCCCAACTCTCCTACGAGCAGTACTTC; CDR3 protein: CASSYGAQLSYEQYF
D gene: TRBD1; V gene: TRBV24-1; clone size: few; CDR3 length: 11; J gene: TRBJ2-5; CDR3 DNA: TGTGCCTCGGGACAGGAAGAGACCCAGTACTTC; CDR3 protein: CASGQEETQYF
D gene: .; V gene: TRBV11-3; clone size: .; CDR3 length: 13; J gene: TRBJ1-1; CDR3 DNA: TGTGCCAGCAGCCGAGGGCGGAACACTGAAGCTTTCTTT; CDR3 protein: CASSRGRNTEAFF
D gene: TRBD2; V gene: TRBV7-3; clone size: .; CDR3 length: 17; J gene: TRBJ2-5; CDR3 DNA: TGTGCCAGCAGCCAGAGGCCTAGCGGGAGCGTGGGGGAGACCCAGTACTTC; CDR3 protein: CASSQRPSGSVGETQYF
D gene: .; V gene: TRBV7-2; clone size: few; CDR3 length: 13; J gene: TRBJ1-5; CDR3 DNA: TGTGCCAGCAGCCCCAACAGAGATCAGCCCCAGCATTTT; CDR3 protein: CASSPNRDQPQHF
D gene: .; V gene: TRBV28; clone size: .; CDR3 length: 12; J gene: TRBJ1-2; CDR3 DNA: TGTGCCAGCAAGAAGGCCGGGGGTGGCTACACCTTC; CDR3 protein: CASKKAGGGYTF
D gene: .; V gene: TRBV10-3; clone size: .; CDR3 length: 13; J gene: TRBJ1-1; CDR3 DNA: TGTGCCATCTGCGAGTCCGGTAGCGCTGAAGCTTTCTTT; CDR3 protein: CAICESGSAEAFF
D gene: .; V gene: TRBV27; clone size: few; CDR3 length: 14; J gene: TRBJ1-5; CDR3 DNA: TGTGCCAGCAGTTTGTTGGAGGGACGTCAGCCCCAGCATTTT; CDR3 protein: CASSLLEGRQPQHF
D gene: .; V gene: TRBV6-5; clone size: .; CDR3 length: 15; J gene: TRBJ1-5; CDR3 DNA: TGTGCCAGCAGCCCATATGACAGTTTCAATCAGCCCCAGCATTTT; CDR3 protein: CASSPYDSFNQPQHF
D gene: .; V gene: TRBV7-2; clone size: many; CDR3 length: 15; J gene: TRBJ2-7; CDR3 DNA: TGTGCCAGCAGCTTGTCCCCAATCAGCTCCTACGAGCAGTACTTC; CDR3 protein: CASSLSPISSYEQYF
D gene: TRBD2; V gene: TRBV9; clone size: .; CDR3 length: 17; J gene: TRBJ2-2; CDR3 DNA: TGTGCCAGCAGCGGATTAACTAGCGGGAGGCACACCGGGGAGCTGTTTTTT; CDR3 protein: CASSGLTSGRHTGELFF
D gene: .; V gene: TRBV7-2; clone size: .; CDR3 length: 13; J gene: TRBJ2-5; CDR3 DNA: TGTGCCAGCAGCTTAGCCCCTGAAGAGACCCAGTACTTC; CDR3 protein: CASSLAPEETQYF
D gene: TRBD1; V gene: TRBV7-3; clone size: .; CDR3 length: 15; J gene: TRBJ2-1; CDR3 DNA: TGTGCCAGCAGCTCGGGACAGGGGATGTACAATGAGCAGTTCTTC; CDR3 protein: CASSSGQGMYNEQFF
D gene: .; V gene: TRBV7-9; clone size: once; CDR3 length: 14; J gene: TRBJ2-3; CDR3 DNA: TGTGCCAGCAGCGGAACGGGTAGCACAGATACGCAGTATTTT; CDR3 protein: CASSGTGSTDTQYF
D gene: .; V gene: TRBV19; clone size: .; CDR3 length: 14; J gene: TRBJ2-7; CDR3 DNA: TGTGCCAGTAGTGCCCTCGGGACAACCTACGAGCAGTACTTC; CDR3 protein: CASSALGTTYEQYF
D gene: .; V gene: TRBV5-5; clone size: .; CDR3 length: 16; J gene: TRBJ2-7; CDR3 DNA: TGTGCCAGCAAACTATGGACTGGCCCGAGCTCCTACGAGCAGTACTTC; CDR3 protein: CASKLWTGPSSYEQYF
D gene: .; V gene: TRBV5-8; clone size: .; CDR3 length: 16; J gene: TRBJ1-5; CDR3 DNA: TGTGCCAGCAGCTTGGTGGTTGGGGGGAGCAATCAGCCCCAGCATTTT; CDR3 protein: CASSLVVGGSNQPQHF
D gene: .; V gene: TRBV27; clone size: .; CDR3 length: 14; J gene: TRBJ2-5; CDR3 DNA: TGTGCCAGCAGCAATACGGGAGTCCAAGAGACCCAGTACTTC; CDR3 protein: CASSNTGVQETQYF
D gene: .; V gene: TRBV27; clone size: .; CDR3 length: 14; J gene: TRBJ1-1; CDR3 DNA: TGTGCCAGCAGTTTAGGGGGGTTGAACACTGAAGCTTTCTTT; CDR3 protein: CASSLGGLNTEAFF
D gene: TRBD2; V gene: TRBV25-1; clone size: .; CDR3 length: 16; J gene: TRBJ2-4; CDR3 DNA: TGTGCCAGCAGTGAAGGGACTAGTTCGGTCAAAAACATTCAGTACTTC; CDR3 protein: CASSEGTSSVKNIQYF
D gene: .; V gene: TRBV5-6; clone size: .; CDR3 length: 14; J gene: TRBJ1-2; CDR3 DNA: TGTGCCAGCAGCCCCTTAGACAGAGAGTATGGCTACACCTTC; CDR3 protein: CASSPLDREYGYTF
D gene: TRBD1; V gene: TRBV4-2; clone size: .; CDR3 length: 14; J gene: TRBJ1-4; CDR3 DNA: TGTGCCAGCAGCCCGGGACAGAATAATGAAAAACTGTTTTTT; CDR3 protein: CASSPGQNNEKLFF
D gene: .; V gene: TRBV15; clone size: once; CDR3 length: 14; J gene: TRBJ1-2; CDR3 DNA: TGTGCCACCAGCAGGACCGCAGGGCAGGAAGGCTACACCTTC; CDR3 protein: CATSRTAGQEGYTF
D gene: TRBD2; V gene: TRBV5-1; clone size: .; CDR3 length: 16; J gene: TRBJ2-3; CDR3 DNA: TGCGCCAGCAGCCCTTCTAGCGGGAGCGAAACAGATACGCAGTATTTT; CDR3 protein: CASSPSSGSETDTQYF
D gene: .; V gene: TRBV7-9; clone size: .; CDR3 length: 16; J gene: TRBJ2-5; CDR3 DNA: TGTGCCAGCAGCTTAGCGTCGTTGGTCAGCCAAGAGACCCAGTACTTC; CDR3 protein: CASSLASLVSQETQYF
D gene: .; V gene: TRBV4-3; clone size: .; CDR3 length: 15; J gene: TRBJ1-4; CDR3 DNA: TGCGCCAGCAGCCAAGAAGGATTCGGGAATGAAAAACTGTTTTTT; CDR3 protein: CASSQEGFGNEKLFF
D gene: TRBD1; V gene: TRBV25-1; clone size: .; CDR3 length: 14; J gene: TRBJ1-2; CDR3 DNA: TGTGCCAGCAGCCGAGAGGCAGGGGGGTATGGCTACACCTTC; CDR3 protein: CASSREAGGYGYTF
D gene: .; V gene: TRBV10-2; clone size: .; CDR3 length: 14; J gene: TRBJ2-7; CDR3 DNA: TGCGCCAGCAGTGAGACAGGGACCATCTACGAGCAGTACTTC; CDR3 protein: CASSETGTIYEQYF
D gene: .; V gene: TRBV5-4; clone size: few; CDR3 length: 15; J gene: TRBJ1-2; CDR3 DNA: TGTGCCAGCAGGTCCCGCTCGCAGGGGTGGGATGGCTACACCTTC; CDR3 protein: CASRSRSQGWDGYTF
D gene: TRBD1; V gene: TRBV29-1; clone size: .; CDR3 length: 19; J gene: TRBJ2-3; CDR3 DNA: TGCAGCGTTGAGGGGACAGGCTTCCTCCCGGGATCGGTTAGAGATACGCAGTATTTT; CDR3 protein: CSVEGTGFLPGSVRDTQYF
D gene: TRBD1; V gene: TRBV9; clone size: .; CDR3 length: 14; J gene: TRBJ2-7; CDR3 DNA: TGTGCCAGCAGCGACGGGACAGGGTTTAACGAGCAGTACTTC; CDR3 protein: CASSDGTGFNEQYF
D gene: .; V gene: TRBV5-4; clone size: .; CDR3 length: 13; J gene: TRBJ2-7; CDR3 DNA: TGTGCCAGCAGCTTTACCTCTACCCACGAGCAGTACTTC; CDR3 protein: CASSFTSTHEQYF
D gene: .; V gene: TRBV6-1; clone size: .; CDR3 length: 15; J gene: TRBJ2-7; CDR3 DNA: TGTGCCAGCAGTGACGTTGGGAGATTTGCCTACGAGCAGTACTTC; CDR3 protein: CASSDVGRFAYEQYF
D gene: .; V gene: TRBV28; clone size: .; CDR3 length: 15; J gene: TRBJ2-7; CDR3 DNA: TGTGCCAGCAGTTTACAGGGGAGAGTCCCCTACGAGCAGTACTTC; CDR3 protein: CASSLQGRVPYEQYF
D gene: TRBD1; V gene: TRBV5-1; clone size: once; CDR3 length: 17; J gene: TRBJ1-4; CDR3 DNA: TGCGCCAGCAGCCAAGACAGGGGGCTGACGCGGGGTGAAAAACTGTTTTTT; CDR3 protein: CASSQDRGLTRGEKLFF
D gene: TRBD2; V gene: TRBV7-3; clone size: once; CDR3 length: 14; J gene: TRBJ2-7; CDR3 DNA: TGTGCCAGCAGCTTAGGGGGAGGGCCGTTCGAGCAGTACTTC; CDR3 protein: CASSLGGGPFEQYF
D gene: .; V gene: TRBV3-1/TRBV3-2; clone size: .; CDR3 length: 11; J gene: TRBJ2-7; CDR3 DNA: TGTGCCAGCAGCCTACTCTACGAGCAGTACTTC; CDR3 protein: CASSLLYEQYF
D gene: .; V gene: TRBV19; clone size: .; CDR3 length: 14; J gene: TRBJ1-6; CDR3 DNA: TGTGCCAGACACGCGGGGGTACGGGATTCACCCCTCCACTTT; CDR3 protein: CARHAGVRDSPLHF
D gene: .; V gene: TRBV3-1/TRBV3-2; clone size: .; CDR3 length: 15; J gene: TRBJ1-2; CDR3 DNA: TGTGCCAGCAGCCCGAATATCGGGGGGGGCTATGGCTACACCTTC; CDR3 protein: CASSPNIGGGYGYTF
D gene: .; V gene: TRBV9; clone size: few; CDR3 length: 14; J gene: TRBJ2-2; CDR3 DNA: TGTGCCAGCAGCGTAACAGCCCGCACCGGGGAGCTGTTTTTT; CDR3 protein: CASSVTARTGELFF
D gene: TRBD2; V gene: TRBV6-6; clone size: .; CDR3 length: 14; J gene: TRBJ2-7; CDR3 DNA: TGTGCCAGTAGGCGGGAGTATCTCTTAGGGGAGCAGTACTTC; CDR3 protein: CASRREYLLGEQYF
D gene: TRBD1; V gene: TRBV19; clone size: .; CDR3 length: 15; J gene: TRBJ1-4; CDR3 DNA: TGTGCCAGTAGCAAAATAACAGGGGCTCGAGAAAAACTGTTTTTT; CDR3 protein: CASSKITGAREKLFF
D gene: TRBD2; V gene: TRBV28; clone size: .; CDR3 length: 16; J gene: TRBJ2-7; CDR3 DNA: TGTGCCTCGTCGGGACTAGCGGGGGGAAGCTCCTACGAGCAGTACTTC; CDR3 protein: CASSGLAGGSSYEQYF
D gene: .; V gene: TRBV9; clone size: .; CDR3 length: 15; J gene: TRBJ2-7; CDR3 DNA: TGTGCCAGCAGCGTAGCTGCAGACAGCCACTACGAGCAGTACTTC; CDR3 protein: CASSVAADSHYEQYF
D gene: TRBD1; V gene: TRBV13; clone size: once; CDR3 length: 15; J gene: TRBJ2-7; CDR3 DNA: TGTGCCAGCAGCTTATGGAGACAGGGTGCGTACGAGCAGTACTTC; CDR3 protein: CASSLWRQGAYEQYF